The sequence of this T cell receptor (beta chain) was determined in a study of blood T cells in healthy people across ages. This CDR3 is 14 amino acids long. Per germline, CDR1 SGHAT and CDR2 FQDESV (reference sequence). On this clonotype itself: A single base separates this from a much larger clone, so it may be a read error.

The authors ran a second PCR of about 6 to 11 cycles using a sample-barcoded 5' primer and a J-beta primer mix. From the 5' RACE reads, TCRdb called clonotypes with MiXCR, one entry per CDR3 protein. This repertoire shows 890,000 or so distinct CDR3 sequences, approximately 67% found once; its top ten account for about 30%. The V and J genes are TRBV11-1 and TRBJ2-1, with 8 bases matching TRBD1. The specimen sequenced was blood. The clonotype originates from a man aged 25 to 45 in good health. CDR3 DNA: TGTGCCAGCAGCTACAGGGGGAATTACAATGAGCGGTTCTTC. The encoded protein is CASSYRGNYNERFF.